This T cell receptor beta chain was obtained from a study of T cell repertoires in cytomegalovirus infection. A single count supports this clonotype. What it recognizes is unknown. TCRdb itself ran the reads through MiXCR, one entry per CDR3 protein. The sample records some 38,000 distinct CDR3 sequences, about 50% being singletons. This CDR3 contains 17 residues. Trimming stripped 3 bases from V and 0 bases from J, with 15 bases between. Germline CDR1 is SGHVT and CDR2 is SQSDAQ. Study results and caveats: In two of eight donors, the top clonotype was HLA-C-restricted CMV-specific.

The V gene is TRBV7-4, the J gene TRBJ2-4; a possible D gene is TRBD2 (7 bases). The source material was CD8+ T cells from cultured PBMCs, sampled from culture after CMV antigen stimulation. This clonotype was obtained from a human donor in good health (CMV status not recorded). Some clones in this sample may be carry-over from other donors' samples. CDR3 residues: CASSFTGGRLAKNIQYF. In nucleotides, the CDR3 is TGTGCCAGCAGCTTCACGGGGGGCAGGCTAGCCAAAAACATTCAGTACTTC.